A selection of T cell receptor beta chains follows, all from one sample in a study of blood T cell repertoires in COVID-19. Here immunoSEQ multiplex PCR was the method, and the copy in TCRdb shows in-frame clones only, minus some. The sample lists 150,000 to 200,000 clones, 87% seen once, with over 4.5% in the top ten. The source material was peripheral blood. The receptors were sampled from a human donor in a cohort sampled during active COVID-19. The CDR3 runs from the conserved cysteine through the conserved F or W. D genes are given only for firm matches. The size field is filled for only some rows; it gives once, few, many or a size class.

d_gene	abundance	v_gene	j_gene	CDR3nt	CDR3aa
TRBD2	NA	TRBV11-2	TRBJ2-1	TGTGCCAGCAGCTTTAGCGGGGGGGCCGTCTACAATGAGCAGTTCTTC	CASSFSGGAVYNEQFF
TRBD2	NA	TRBV6-6	TRBJ2-5	TGTGCCAGCAGTCCAATCGGGTTGGCTAGCGGGGGGAGGGAGACCCAGTACTTC	CASSPIGLASGGRETQYF
NA	NA	TRBV10-3	TRBJ2-3	TGTGCCATCAGCACTAACCCCACAGATACGCAGTATTTT	CAISTNPTDTQYF
TRBD1	NA	TRBV18	TRBJ2-7	TGTGCCAGCTCACCGGGACAGGGGGAGCAGTACTTC	CASSPGQGEQYF
NA	NA	TRBV2	TRBJ2-5	TGTGCCACATGGGCAGGGGCCGAGACCCAGTACTTC	CATWAGAETQYF
TRBD1	NA	TRBV5-6	TRBJ2-3	TGTGCCAGCAGCTTAGGGACAGGGAGGAAAGATACGCAGTATTTT	CASSLGTGRKDTQYF
TRBD2	NA	TRBV7-2	TRBJ2-7	TGTGCCAGCAGCTTAGACCCACTAGCGGGGGGGCTCTACGAGCAGTACTTC	CASSLDPLAGGLYEQYF
NA	NA	TRBV5-1	TRBJ1-1	TGCGCCAGCAGCAACCCGGCCAGGGGAGACACTGAAGCTTTCTTT	CASSNPARGDTEAFF
NA	NA	TRBV3-1/TRBV3-2	TRBJ1-1	TGTGCCAGCAGCCAAGATTTCCGAAGGGGGAGGGCTGAAGCTTTCTTT	CASSQDFRRGRAEAFF
NA	NA	TRBV7-9	TRBJ2-2	TGTGCCAGCAGGTTACAGGGAAAAGCCGGGGAGCTGTTTTTT	CASRLQGKAGELFF
NA	NA	TRBV11-3	TRBJ1-1	TGTGCCAGCAGCTTAGTAACGGGTCTTGAAGCTTTCTTT	CASSLVTGLEAFF
TRBD1	NA	TRBV5-1	TRBJ2-5	TGCGCCAGCAGCCCTCTAGGGGGACAGGGGGCGCAAAGTTCCGAAGAGACCCAGTACTTC	CASSPLGGQGAQSSEETQYF
NA	NA	TRBV30	TRBJ1-3	TGTGCCTGGTCGTGGGCCGTCTTTGACACCATATATTTT	CAWSWAVFDTIYF
NA	few	TRBV6-5	TRBJ1-1	TGTGCCAGCAGTTACACAAAGAACACTGAAGCTTTCTTT	CASSYTKNTEAFF
TRBD1	NA	TRBV12-5	TRBJ2-7	TGTGCTAGTGGTTTGGACCTGGACAGGGGGTCCTACGAGCAGTACTTC	CASGLDLDRGSYEQYF
TRBD2	NA	TRBV6-4	TRBJ2-1	TGTGCCAGCAGTGACTCCCACGGATGGGCGGGGGGGTTCTATGAGCAGTTCTTC	CASSDSHGWAGGFYEQFF
NA	once	TRBV19	TRBJ2-7	TGTGCCAGTAGGCGGACAGCGAGCTCCTACGAGCAGTACTTC	CASRRTASSYEQYF
NA	NA	TRBV2	TRBJ2-5	TGTGCCAGCAGTGACAGGGTCGAGACCCAGTACTTC	CASSDRVETQYF
NA	NA	TRBV5-1	TRBJ2-2	TGCGCCAGCAGCTTCAGGGGCCAAAACACCGGGGAGCTGTTTTTT	CASSFRGQNTGELFF
TRBD1	few	TRBV28	TRBJ1-6	TGTGCCAGCAGCCCCAATGACAGGGTCCGGAATTCACCCCTCCACTTT	CASSPNDRVRNSPLHF
NA	NA	TRBV2	TRBJ2-7	TGTGCCAGCAGGGGGAGAATTAGCTCCTACGAGCAGTACTTC	CASRGRISSYEQYF
NA	NA	TRBV5-1	TRBJ2-2	TGCGCCAGCAGCGTAGCAAGATTCAAAACCGGGGAGCTGTTTTTT	CASSVARFKTGELFF
NA	NA	TRBV27	TRBJ2-7	TGTGCCAGCAGTTTATTGGCAGGGGAGCTCGAGCAGTACTTC	CASSLLAGELEQYF
TRBD2	NA	TRBV5-1	TRBJ2-1	TGCGCCAGCAGCCGTTCAGCACTAGCGGGCCCGAATGAGCAGTTCTTC	CASSRSALAGPNEQFF
NA	NA	TRBV28	TRBJ2-3	TGTGCCAGCAGTGCCCCCGGAGGATACCCCACAGATACGCAGTATTTT	CASSAPGGYPTDTQYF
NA	NA	TRBV5-4	TRBJ2-7	TGTGCCAGCAGCTTGGCAGGAATGAAGCAGTACTTC	CASSLAGMKQYF
NA	NA	TRBV6-5	TRBJ2-1	TGTGCCAGCAGAGATAGCGGAAAGAGCTACAATGAGCAGTTCTTC	CASRDSGKSYNEQFF
TRBD1	few	TRBV7-9	TRBJ2-7	TGTGCCAGCAGCGCGACAGGGGGCTTTAGCGACGAGCAGTACTTC	CASSATGGFSDEQYF
NA	NA	TRBV11-3	TRBJ1-2	TGTGCCAGCAGCTTGGGGGCCGCCTATGGCTACACCTTC	CASSLGAAYGYTF
NA	NA	TRBV5-4	TRBJ2-3	TGTGCCAGCAGCCTAGGGGGTTCCACAGATACGCAATATTTT	CASSLGGSTDTQYF
TRBD1	NA	TRBV11-1	TRBJ2-5	TGTGCCAGCAGCCCGGACAGGAGGACCCAGTACTTC	CASSPDRRTQYF
NA	NA	TRBV4-1	TRBJ2-2	TGCGCCAGCAGCCATATTAGCCGCCCGCCGAACACCGGGGAGCTGTTTTTT	CASSHISRPPNTGELFF
NA	NA	TRBV28	TRBJ1-2	TGTGCCAGCAGTTTTAGGGGCTATGGCTACACCTTC	CASSFRGYGYTF
NA	NA	TRBV6-6	TRBJ1-2	TGTGCCAGCAGTTCCCGGCAGGGGCAGATCTATGGCTACACCTTC	CASSSRQGQIYGYTF
NA	NA	TRBV28	TRBJ1-5	TGTGCCAGCAGACTATACAGGGGCAATCAGCCCCAGCATTTT	CASRLYRGNQPQHF
TRBD1	NA	TRBV20-1	TRBJ2-5	TGCAGTGCTAGGGACAGGGAGACCCAGTACTTC	CSARDRETQYF
TRBD1	NA	TRBV19	TRBJ1-2	TGTGCCAGTAGTTCGCCGGGACAGGAAAACGGTGGCTACACCTTC	CASSSPGQENGGYTF
NA	few	TRBV30	TRBJ2-7	TGTGCCTGGGACGTTGGACACTCCTACGAGCAGTACTTC	CAWDVGHSYEQYF
TRBD1	NA	TRBV28	TRBJ2-5	TGTGCCAGCAGTCCCAGGACAGGGCCCTCGGCGGCCCAGTACTTC	CASSPRTGPSAAQYF
NA	once	TRBV7-9	TRBJ2-4	TGTGCCAGCAGCTTAGCGGGGGCCCGATCAAAAAACATTCAGTACTTC	CASSLAGARSKNIQYF
NA	NA	TRBV5-8	TRBJ1-5	TGTGCCAGCAGCGCGCGGGTCCTAAATCAGCCCCAGCATTTT	CASSARVLNQPQHF
NA	NA	TRBV7-2	TRBJ2-1	TGTGCCAGCAGCTTAGCGTTGACAGAGCAGTTCTTC	CASSLALTEQFF
TRBD2	NA	TRBV28	TRBJ2-3	TGTGCCAGCAGCCCCTTAACGGGGGGGCGAGATACGCAGTATTTT	CASSPLTGGRDTQYF
TRBD2	NA	TRBV29-1	TRBJ2-1	TGCAGCGGCGGGACTACCTCCTACAATGAGCAGTTCTTC	CSGGTTSYNEQFF
TRBD1	NA	TRBV24-1	TRBJ1-4	TGTGCCACCAGTGATTTGTGGAGGGGGCCGGGAAATGAAAAACTGTTTTTT	CATSDLWRGPGNEKLFF
NA	NA	TRBV6-2/TRBV6-3	TRBJ2-7	TGTGCCAGCAGTTACTCGCCTAACAGGTCCTCCTACGAGCAGTACTTC	CASSYSPNRSSYEQYF
TRBD1	NA	TRBV2	TRBJ1-3	TGTGCCACTACAGGGGGCGCATACTCTGGAAACACCATATATTTT	CATTGGAYSGNTIYF
NA	few	TRBV5-1	TRBJ1-1	TGCGCCAGCAGCTGGGACACCTGGAACACTGAAGCTTTCTTT	CASSWDTWNTEAFF
TRBD1	NA	TRBV4-1	TRBJ2-7	TGCGCCAGCAGCCGGGGACAGGGCAGATACGAGCAGTACTTC	CASSRGQGRYEQYF
NA	NA	TRBV14	TRBJ2-7	TGTGCCAGCAGCCAAAGGGCAGGGTTCCCCTACGAGCAGTACTTC	CASSQRAGFPYEQYF
TRBD1	NA	TRBV30	TRBJ2-7	TGTGCCTGGCAACAGGGGTACGAGCAGTACTTC	CAWQQGYEQYF
NA	NA	TRBV9	TRBJ2-3	TGTGCCAGCAGCCCCATACAGGGAGGCACAGATACGCAGTATTTT	CASSPIQGGTDTQYF
TRBD1	NA	TRBV25-1	TRBJ2-6	TGTGCCAGCAGTGCCCACAGGGGCTCTGGGGCCAACGTCCTGACTTTC	CASSAHRGSGANVLTF
NA	once	TRBV6-2/TRBV6-3	TRBJ2-7	TGTGCCAGCAGTACGGGATACGAGCAGTACTTC	CASSTGYEQYF